This entry lists 17 T cell receptor beta chains sequenced from one sample in a study of T cell responses to AZD1222 COVID-19 vaccine (TCRdb year 2021). Libraries were built with the immunoSEQ multiplex PCR assay. Entries here come from immuneACCESS through TCRdb and include only in-frame sequences with V and J called. Some clones fail to appear in such tables; in the studies checked, an unresolved V gene covers under half of the shortfall, and the cause of the remainder is unknown. For this sample the table gives more than 150,000 clones, of which 80% to 90% were detected only once. The ten top clones hold around 5.8% of the sample. The time point label, read with the paper, signifies: baseline before first vaccination. The sample was peripheral blood, taken on day 0 of AZD1222 vaccination. Every receptor here comes from an adult in good health.

V is TRBV24-1 and J is TRBJ2-1; 16 nucleotides agree with TRBD2. In germline, CDR1 is KGHDR, CDR2 SFDVKD. The CDR3 has 13 amino acids. The V gene end was trimmed by 10 bases and the J gene end by 9 bases; junction bases not matched to a gene: 2. For the CDR3, the DNA is TGTGCCACGGGACTAGCGGGAGGGGGTGAGCAGTTCTTC. Translated: CATGLAGGGEQFF.

The CDR3: CASSKTQGFSNQPQHF. CDR3 DNA: TGTGCCAGTAGTAAAACTCAGGGTTTTAGCAATCAGCCCCAGCATTTT. The chain joins TRBV19 to TRBJ1-5, with D perhaps matching TRBD1 (5 bases). CDR1 is LNHDA, CDR2 SQIVND, per germline (reference sequence). The V gene lost 4 bases and the J gene lost 0 bases, with 13 bases spanning the gap. This CDR3 is 16 amino acids long.

J is TRBJ1-2 and V is TRBV28; tentative D call: TRBD1 (6 bases). The CDR3 runs to 13 residues. V was clipped by 6 bases and J by 7 bases, with 15 bases between them. Per the germline V gene, CDR1 is MDHEN and CDR2 is SYDVKM. The CDR3 region has the DNA TGTGCCAGCAGCCTAGGACAGAGTGCTGGCTACACCTTC. Protein: CASSLGQSAGYTF.

This clone was counted a single time. The chain recombines TRBV6-2 or TRBV6-3 with TRBJ2-1; 9 nucleotides align to TRBD2. CDR1 is MNHEY, CDR2 SVGEGT, per germline. The CDR3 covers 16 residues. Unmatched junction bases numbered 9, after V lost 2 bases and J lost 7 bases. The CDR3 region has the DNA TGTGCCAGCAGTTACCCATCCGGGACTAGCATGAATGAGCAGTTCTTC. Translating gives CASSYPSGTSMNEQFF.

This clone was recorded once. The chain is built from TRBV4-1 and TRBJ1-3, with 8 bases identical to TRBD1. CDR3 size: 16 residues. Germline V CDR1 and CDR2: MGHRA, YSYEKL. With 4 bases clipped from V and 7 bases from J, the junction kept 12 bases outside the gene matches. CDR3 bases: TGCGCCAGCAGCCCGATTACAGGGGGAGGTGGTAACACCATATATTTT. It translates to CASSPITGGGGNTIYF.

The rearrangement joins TRBV19 to TRBJ1-2, with 7 bases fitting TRBD1. The V and J ends lost 3 bases and 1 base, in that order; junction bases with no gene match: 5. CDR3 length: 15 residues. Germline lookup yields CDR1 LNHDA and CDR2 SQIVND (reference sequence). CDR3 in amino acids: CASSMIGTVNYGYTF. CDR3 in DNA: TGTGCCAGTAGTATGATCGGGACAGTTAACTATGGCTACACCTTC.

This sequence joins TRBV5-4 and TRBJ2-3; D is ambiguous. Germline values: CDR1 SGHNT, CDR2 YYREEE (reference sequence). The CDR3 spans 13 residues. Trimming stripped 4 bases from V and 1 base from J, with 7 bases between. The CDR3 spells CASSHDGTDTQYF. CDR3 DNA sequence: TGTGCCAGCAGCCACGATGGCACAGATACGCAGTATTTT.

This clone was seen ten or more times. The chain links TRBV11-3 to TRBJ2-1; 7 bases fit TRBD2. Germline V gene lookup returns CDR1 SGHNT and CDR2 YENEEA. The CDR3 runs to 14 residues. J gave up 4 bases and V 5 bases, and 5 bases lay outside the gene matches. DNA of the CDR3: TGTGCCAGCAGCCGGACTAGGTTTTACAATGAGCAGTTCTTC. Protein product: CASSRTRFYNEQFF. The full variable domain, in which reference TRBV11-3 and TRBJ2-1 provide the parts outside the CDR3, is EAGVVQSPRYKIIEKKQPVAFWCNPISGHNTLYWYLQNLGQGPELLIRYENEEAVDDSQLPKDRFSAERLKGVDSTLKIQPAELGDSAVYLCASSRTRFYNEQFFGPGTRLTVL.

V usage is TRBV5-1 and J usage is TRBJ2-3; a weak D match, TRBD2 (6 bases). In germline, CDR1 is SGHRS, CDR2 YFSETQ. V lost 5 bases to trimming and J lost 0 bases, with 7 bases between them. CDR3 length: 13 amino acids. The CDR3 DNA is TGCGCCAGCAGAGGGACTAGCACAGATACGCAGTATTTT. It is translated as CASRGTSTDTQYF. The full variable domain, rest sourced from reference TRBV5-1 and TRBJ2-3, is KAGVTQTPRYLIKTRGQQVTLSCSPISGHRSVSWYQQTPGQGLQFLFEYFSETQRNKGNFPGRFSGRQFSNSRSEMNVSTLELGDSALYLCASRGTSTDTQYFGPGTRLTVL.

CDR3 protein: CASSRNNLYEQYF. As DNA, the CDR3 is TGTGCCAGCAGTAGGAATAACCTCTACGAGCAGTACTTC. The chain has TRBV28 and TRBJ2-7, with D hard to call. Trimming removed 5 bases at V and 3 bases at J, with 11 bases between. Germline CDR1 reads MDHEN; CDR2 reads SYDVKM. The CDR3 is 13 amino acids.

CDR3 in amino acids: CASSSQESRNNEQFF. The DNA of the CDR3 is TGTGCCAGCAGTTCCCAAGAGAGTAGGAACAATGAGCAGTTCTTC. The chain uses TRBV6-5 and TRBJ2-1; the D is unclear. CDR1 is MNHEY and CDR2 is SVGAGI in the germline V gene. Deletions cut 4 bases from V and 5 bases from J, with 15 bases between. The CDR3 length is 15 residues.

The chain employs TRBV23-1 and TRBJ2-3, with D perhaps matching TRBD1 (6 bases). TRBV23-1 is assigned to the ORF class and has an uncertain function. V gave up 3 bases and J gave up 2 bases, with 18 bases separating them. The CDR3 has 17 amino acids. This CDR3 is CASSHPPKTGITDTQYF. Here the CDR3 DNA reads TGCGCCAGCAGTCACCCTCCAAAAACAGGGATCACAGATACGCAGTATTTT.

The CDR3 DNA reads TGTGCCAGCAGTGAATCCCCGGGCTACGGCTATGGCTACACCTTC. Translating gives CASSESPGYGYGYTF. V and J are TRBV2 and TRBJ1-2, with D uncertain. Trimming removed 2 bases from V and 4 bases from J, with 14 bases in between. This CDR3 is built from 15 residues. Germline CDR1 is SNHLY and CDR2 is FYNNEI.

V is TRBV20-1 and J is TRBJ1-2, with 9 bases matching TRBD1. In germline, CDR1 is DFQATT, CDR2 SNEGSKA (reference sequence). This CDR3 is 13 amino acids long. V lost 3 bases and J lost 2; bases outside the gene matches: 1. For the CDR3, the DNA is TGCAGTGCTAGTGACAGGGGGAACTATGGCTACACCTTC. Its protein product is CSASDRGNYGYTF.

V is TRBV19 and J is TRBJ1-5; 12 bases align to TRBD1. The V and J ends lost 6 bases and 3 bases, in that order; junction bases with no gene match: 0. CDR3 size: 14 residues. The germline CDR1 and CDR2 sequences are LNHDA and SQIVND (reference sequence). The CDR3 protein is CASRGQGANQPQHF. Written as DNA, the CDR3 is TGTGCCAGTAGGGGACAGGGGGCCAATCAGCCCCAGCATTTT.

This chain links TRBV28 with TRBJ2-7, with TRBD2 as a possible D gene (6 bases). The CDR3 spans 14 residues. Germline lookup yields CDR1 MDHEN and CDR2 SYDVKM. V gave up 3 bases and J gave up 1 base, with 10 bases separating them. CDR3 in amino acids: CASSFLGRSYEQYF. The DNA of the CDR3 is TGTGCCAGCAGTTTTCTAGGGAGGTCCTACGAGCAGTACTTC. The full variable domain, in which reference TRBV28 and TRBJ2-7 provide the parts outside the CDR3, is DVKVTQSSRYLVKRTGEKVFLECVQDMDHENMFWYRQDPGLGLRLIYFSYDVKMKEKGDIPEGYSVSREKKERFSLILESASTNQTSMYLCASSFLGRSYEQYFGPGTRLTVT.

This sequence joins TRBV27 and TRBJ2-2, with D possibly matching TRBD2 (6 bases). This CDR3 comprises 14 residues. Trimming removed 6 bases from V and 7 bases from J, with 15 bases in between. Germline V gene lookup returns CDR1 MNHEY and CDR2 SMNVEV (reference sequence). The CDR3 region is CASRGLTLGGELFF. DNA of the CDR3: TGTGCCAGCAGGGGACTTACCCTAGGCGGGGAGCTGTTTTTT.